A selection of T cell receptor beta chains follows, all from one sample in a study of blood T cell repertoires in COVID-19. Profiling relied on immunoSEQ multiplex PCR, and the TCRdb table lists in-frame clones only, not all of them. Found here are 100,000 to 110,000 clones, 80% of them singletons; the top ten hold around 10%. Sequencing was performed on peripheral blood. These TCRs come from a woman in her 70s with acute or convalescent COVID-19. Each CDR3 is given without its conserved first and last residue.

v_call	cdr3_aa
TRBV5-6	ASQKGWTGSRGGYT
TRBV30	AWSVEPFSGNTIY
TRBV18	ASSPRFGAGGIDEQF
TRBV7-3	ASSSTGTGGSPLH
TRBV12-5	ASGLTPRKNTEAF
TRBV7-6	ASSLIAGVSTGELF
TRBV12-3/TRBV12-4	ASSLGHTDTQY
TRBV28	ASSLQRGRTDTQY
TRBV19	ASRRDRALDQPQH
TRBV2	ASRQTAYEQY
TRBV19	ASRPDDRPIIEAF
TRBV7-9	ASSSSRTGATNEKLF
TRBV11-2	ASSLASVNQPQH
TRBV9	ASSVDSWVQGGVADTQY
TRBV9	ASSPPGQGVSPLH
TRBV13	ASSSSYRNFSPLH
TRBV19	ASSIRTFAGNTIY
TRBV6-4	ASSDIPNPSSWTGYT
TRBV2	ASTLRTSNTGELF
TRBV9	ASSATVGGEAF